These T cell receptor beta chains were read from a single sample in a study of T cell responses to AZD1222 COVID-19 vaccine. Sequencing used immunoSEQ multiplex PCR; TCRdb keeps in-frame clones, though not all of them. This table holds 70,000 to 85,000 clones, 70% to 90% found once. This specimen consisted of peripheral blood, obtained on day 0 of AZD1222 vaccination. The receptors were sampled from an adult in good health. Each CDR3 is given with its conserved first and last residue. A D gene is named only where the DNA matches it firmly. Not every row has a clone size; where given, it reads once, few, many or a size class.

CAWSPGLGNQPQHF,TGTGCCTGGAGTCCCGGACTGGGCAATCAGCCCCAGCATTTT,NA,NA,TRBV30,TRBJ1-5
CASSISGDSGNTIYF,TGTGCCAGTAGTATCTCCGGGGACTCTGGAAACACCATATATTTT,NA,few,TRBV19,TRBJ1-3
CASSLFSNNEQFF,TGTGCCAGCAGCCTTTTTAGTAACAATGAGCAGTTCTTC,NA,NA,TRBV14,TRBJ2-1
CASSLAGSFNNDEQFF,TGTGCCAGCAGCTTAGCCGGCTCGTTCAACAACGATGAGCAGTTCTTC,NA,NA,TRBV7-2,TRBJ2-1
CASSPLGNTGELFF,TGTGCCAGCTCACCACTCGGGAACACCGGGGAGCTGTTTTTT,NA,NA,TRBV18,TRBJ2-2
CASSHRSYSPLHF,TGTGCCAGCAGTCACCGGTCTTATTCACCCCTCCACTTT,NA,NA,TRBV27,TRBJ1-6
CASTRGGAVRAQPQHF,TGTGCCAGTACCCGAGGGGGCGCCGTGCGAGCTCAGCCCCAGCATTTT,TRBD1,NA,TRBV19,TRBJ1-5
CASSQTRALEQYF,TGTGCCAGTAGTCAAACGAGGGCGTTGGAGCAGTACTTC,NA,NA,TRBV19,TRBJ2-7
CASSQGVNTEAFF,TGTGCCAGCAGCCAAGGGGTCAACACTGAAGCTTTCTTT,NA,once,TRBV4-2,TRBJ1-1
CASRAANQPQHF,TGTGCCAGCCGTGCGGCCAATCAGCCCCAGCATTTT,NA,once,TRBV28,TRBJ1-5
CSASPDSRTGNTIYF,TGCAGTGCTAGTCCGGACTCCAGGACTGGAAACACCATATATTTT,NA,NA,TRBV20-1,TRBJ1-3
CASSQDNARNNQPQHF,TGTGCCAGCAGCCAAGATAATGCGCGCAACAATCAGCCCCAGCATTTT,NA,NA,TRBV4-2,TRBJ1-5
CASSLDPPGGSYNSPLHF,TGTGCCAGCAGTTTAGATCCTCCAGGGGGCTCCTATAATTCACCCCTCCACTTT,TRBD1,NA,TRBV28,TRBJ1-6
CASSTRGGYTF,TGTGCCAGCAGCACGAGGGGTGGCTACACCTTC,NA,NA,TRBV21-1,TRBJ1-2
CASSYSAEDNEQFF,TGTGCCAGCAGTTACTCTGCGGAAGACAATGAGCAGTTCTTC,NA,NA,TRBV6-5,TRBJ2-1
CASSQAGGHQETQYF,TGTGCCAGCAGCCAAGCGGGGGGGCACCAAGAGACCCAGTACTTC,TRBD2,once,TRBV3-1/TRBV3-2,TRBJ2-5
CASSVAERRSYGYTF,TGTGCCAGCAGCGTAGCTGAGAGACGGAGCTATGGCTACACCTTC,NA,NA,TRBV9,TRBJ1-2
CASRDSNQPQHF,TGTGCCAGCAGGGACAGTAATCAGCCCCAGCATTTT,NA,NA,TRBV6-6,TRBJ1-5
CATSDPGTAEQYF,TGTGCCACCAGTGATCCAGGGACTGCCGAGCAGTACTTC,NA,NA,TRBV24-1,TRBJ2-7
CASSSRTGTGGSPLHF,TGTGCCAGCAGTTCTCGGACCGGGACAGGGGGTTCACCCCTCCACTTT,TRBD1,NA,TRBV6-5,TRBJ1-6
CSETGQGATSPGEQFF,TGCAGCGAAACGGGACAGGGAGCAACTAGCCCCGGGGAGCAGTTCTTC,TRBD1,few,TRBV29-1,TRBJ2-1
CASTTRPGGNTEAFF,TGTGCCAGCACCACGCGGCCCGGGGGGAACACTGAAGCTTTCTTT,NA,NA,TRBV11-2,TRBJ1-1
CASRGPLGGELFF,TGTGCCAGCCGCGGCCCCTTGGGAGGGGAGCTGTTTTTT,NA,NA,TRBV3-1/TRBV3-2,TRBJ2-2
CSARDAYEQYF,TGCAGTGCTAGAGATGCCTACGAGCAGTACTTC,NA,NA,TRBV20-1,TRBJ2-7
CASSFSGLSYNEQFF,TGTGCCAGCAGTTTCTCCGGGCTCTCCTACAATGAGCAGTTCTTC,NA,NA,TRBV27,TRBJ2-1
CASSLGGVIGNTIYF,TGTGCCAGCAGCTTAGGGGGGGTGATCGGAAACACCATATATTTT,NA,NA,TRBV7-3,TRBJ1-3
CASSYSFRVPTDTQYF,TGTGCCAGCAGTTACTCGTTTAGGGTTCCCACAGATACGCAGTATTTT,NA,NA,TRBV6-5,TRBJ2-3
CASSYSWTYTGNTIYF,TGTGCCAGCAGTTACTCATGGACGTACACTGGAAACACCATATATTTT,NA,NA,TRBV6-5,TRBJ1-3
CASSPAANYGYTF,TGTGCCAGCAGCCCGGCGGCTAACTATGGCTACACCTTC,NA,NA,TRBV9,TRBJ1-2
CASSPPRRGGTGELFF,TGTGCCAGCAGCCCGCCCCGAAGGGGAGGGACCGGGGAGCTGTTTTTT,TRBD2,NA,TRBV7-9,TRBJ2-2
CASSLGTDAQRSTF,TGTGCCAGCAGTTTGGGGACGGACGCTCAAAGGAGCACCTTC,NA,NA,TRBV28,TRBJ1-2
CASTFRPGGVWSPLHF,TGTGCCAGCACGTTCAGGCCGGGGGGGGTTTGGTCACCCCTCCACTTT,NA,NA,TRBV11-2,TRBJ1-6
CASSVVPGTDTQYF,TGTGCCAGCAGCGTAGTACCGGGGACAGATACGCAGTATTTT,NA,NA,TRBV9,TRBJ2-3
CASSLVQESYGYTF,TGTGCCAGCAGTTTAGTGCAGGAGTCCTATGGCTACACCTTC,NA,NA,TRBV28,TRBJ1-2
CASSPGLASTEAFF,TGTGCCAGCTCACCTGGTCTTGCGTCCACTGAAGCTTTCTTT,NA,once,TRBV18,TRBJ1-1
CASSIGWGSNEQFF,TGTGCCAGTAGTATAGGATGGGGCAGTAATGAGCAGTTCTTC,NA,NA,TRBV19,TRBJ2-1
CASSRDRDGEKLFF,TGTGCCAGCAGCCGTGACAGGGATGGGGAAAAACTGTTTTTT,TRBD1,NA,TRBV5-4,TRBJ1-4
CASSARRLAGANEQFF,TGTGCCAGCAGCGCACGGAGACTAGCGGGAGCCAATGAGCAGTTCTTC,TRBD2,NA,TRBV11-2,TRBJ2-1
CASSQGLGGSNTEAFF,TGCGCCAGCAGCCAAGGGCTCGGGGGATCGAACACTGAAGCTTTCTTT,NA,few,TRBV4-3,TRBJ1-1
CASSPWSGQGAEQYF,TGTGCCAGCAGCCCATGGTCCGGACAGGGGGCCGAGCAGTACTTC,TRBD1,NA,TRBV5-5,TRBJ2-7
CAWSVRRTSNEKLFF,TGTGCCTGGAGTGTACGAAGGACCTCTAATGAAAAACTGTTTTTT,NA,NA,TRBV30,TRBJ1-4
CASNGYNEQFF,TGTGCCAGCAATGGGTACAATGAGCAGTTCTTC,NA,NA,TRBV28,TRBJ2-1
CATSDLRFGGTDTQYF,TGTGCCACCAGTGATTTGCGATTTGGGGGCACAGATACGCAGTATTTT,NA,few,TRBV24-1,TRBJ2-3
CASSMVVGSYNEQFF,TGTGCCAGTAGTATGGTGGTAGGCTCCTACAATGAGCAGTTCTTC,NA,NA,TRBV19,TRBJ2-1
CASSHRDQETQYF,TGTGCCAGCTCACACAGGGACCAAGAGACCCAGTACTTC,NA,NA,TRBV18,TRBJ2-5
CASSFSAGFQPQHF,TGTGCCAGCAGCTTTTCGGCAGGGTTTCAGCCCCAGCATTTT,NA,once,TRBV5-5,TRBJ1-5
CASSLGPAGSGELFF,TGTGCCAGCAGCTTAGGTCCCGCGGGTTCCGGGGAGCTGTTTTTT,NA,NA,TRBV7-3,TRBJ2-2
CASSRPLSGNTEAFF,TGTGCCAGCAGCCGCCCCCTCTCGGGGAACACTGAAGCTTTCTTT,NA,NA,TRBV6-5,TRBJ1-1
CSASRRSQETQYF,TGCAGTGCTAGTCGCCGCTCACAAGAGACCCAGTACTTC,NA,NA,TRBV20-1,TRBJ2-5
CASSFNPSGRSSEQFF,TGTGCCAGCAGCTTTAATCCTAGCGGGAGGAGTAGTGAGCAGTTCTTC,TRBD2,NA,TRBV7-3,TRBJ2-1
CASSKWDSSTDTQYF,TGTGCCAGCAGCAAGTGGGACAGTTCCACAGATACGCAGTATTTT,TRBD1,NA,TRBV5-5,TRBJ2-3
CASSHRDRGRNQPQHF,TGTGCCAGCAGCCACCGGGACAGGGGGCGGAATCAGCCCCAGCATTTT,TRBD1,NA,TRBV3-1/TRBV3-2,TRBJ1-5
CASSTGQGTQYF,TGTGCCAGCAGTACCGGACAGGGTACGCAGTATTTT,TRBD1,NA,TRBV6-5,TRBJ2-3
CASSLHLMNTEAFF,TGTGCCAGCAGTCTCCACCTCATGAACACTGAAGCTTTCTTT,NA,NA,TRBV6-5,TRBJ1-1